These 5 T cell receptor beta chains were all obtained from the same sample, sequenced in a study of T cell responses to AZD1222 COVID-19 vaccine. Assay: immunoSEQ multiplex PCR; the TCRdb copy retains only in-frame clones and omits some. Found here are 130,000 to 150,000 clones, roughly 91% of them singletons; the top ten hold under 2%. This sample comprised peripheral blood, obtained on day 0 of AZD1222 vaccination. Receptors originate from an adult in good health.

The rearrangement uses TRBV13 and TRBJ1-6; a possible D gene is TRBD1 (6 bases). The CDR3 spans 14 residues. CDR1 is PRHDT and CDR2 is FYEKMQ in the germline V gene (reference sequence). Trimming stripped 6 bases from V and 2 bases from J, with 8 bases between. CDR3 nucleotides: TGTGCCAGCAGGTACAGGGCCTATAATTCACCCCTCCACTTT. Protein product: CASRYRAYNSPLHF.

The chain is built from TRBV12-3 or TRBV12-4 and TRBJ1-1; possible D gene TRBD1, 5 bases. The CDR3 is made up of 13 amino acids. V lost 3 bases, J lost 1 base, and 6 bases lay in between. CDR3 in DNA: TGTGCCAGCAGTTTGGGGGGGAACACTGAAGCTTTCTTT. It encodes CASSLGGNTEAFF.

The V call is TRBV21-1, the J call TRBJ1-1. TRBV21-1 is a pseudogene. This CDR3 spans 15 amino acids. The DNA for the CDR3 is TGTGCCAGCAGCAAAGTTCAAGGATGGGGTCCTGAAGCTTTCTTT. Protein sequence: CASSKVQGWGPEAFF.

This clone has just a few counts. The J gene is TRBJ2-7, the V gene TRBV7-2, with TRBD2 as a possible D gene (7 bases). The germline CDR1 and CDR2 sequences are SGHTA and FQGNSA. V gave up 5 bases and J gave up 2 bases, with 13 bases separating them. CDR3 size: 14 residues. CDR3 nucleotides: TGTGCCAGCAGCGCGTGGGGGGGCCCCTACGAGCAGTACTTC. It translates to CASSAWGGPYEQYF.

The rearrangement uses TRBV28 and TRBJ1-4; D unresolved. Germline CDR1 and CDR2: MDHEN and SYDVKM. The V gene lost 5 bases and the J gene lost 0 bases, with 13 bases spanning the gap. This CDR3 is 16 amino acids long. As DNA, the CDR3 is TGTGCCAGCAGTCTGTCCGGGCTGACAACTAATGAAAAACTGTTTTTT. Protein sequence: CASSLSGLTTNEKLFF.